The 8 T cell receptor beta chains in this list originate from one sample, sequenced in a study of identical twins. MiXCR was run by TCRdb on the 5' RACE reads, yielding one entry per CDR3 protein. The table has about 390,000 distinct CDR3 sequences, 7% to 9.5% seen once. The specimen was naive T cells sorted from blood. The receptors come from a woman aged 45 to 65 in good health.

This clonotype occurred a few times. The chain carries TRBV11-2 and TRBJ2-3; no definite D call. CDR3 length: 16 residues. Germline V lookup: CDR1 SGHAT, CDR2 FQNNGV. V lost 1 base to trimming and J lost 0 bases, with 11 bases between them. The CDR3 reads CASSLVGGTSTDTQYF. As DNA, the CDR3 is TGTGCCAGCAGCTTAGTTGGCGGAACTAGCACAGATACGCAGTATTTT.

This clonotype was observed a few times. The chain carries TRBV3-1 and TRBJ2-5; tentatively, D is TRBD2 (5 bases). The germline V and J ends were trimmed by 2 bases and 5 bases, with 9 bases remaining between them. The V gene's germline CDR1 is LGHDT and CDR2 YNNKEL (reference sequence). The CDR3 runs to 13 residues. CDR3 nucleotide sequence: TGTGCCAGCAGCCAAAGGACTGTGGAGACCCAGTACTTC. As protein: CASSQRTVETQYF.

This clonotype was found many times. Here the CDR3 DNA reads TGTGCCAGCAGCTTAGACAGGGTACGCAATGAGCAGTTCTTC. The encoded protein is CASSLDRVRNEQFF. This chain uses TRBV7-9 with TRBJ2-1, with D possibly being TRBD1 (6 bases). Trimming removed 1 base at V and 6 bases at J, with 10 bases between. The CDR3 is 14 amino acids. Germline loops: CDR1 SEHNR, CDR2 FQNEAQ (reference sequence).

This clonotype came up a few times. This chain connects TRBV4-1 to TRBJ2-1; 7 bases agree with TRBD1. The CDR3 runs 15 residues. The trim removed 1 base at V and 8 bases at J, leaving 8 bases unmatched. Looked up from germline, CDR1 is MGHRA and CDR2 is YSYEKL. The CDR3 region is CASSQGPGGFYEQFF. CDR3 nucleotides: TGCGCCAGCAGCCAAGGGCCAGGGGGATTTTATGAGCAGTTCTTC.

This clonotype was observed many times. The CDR3 loop is CASSHVRVRGYTF. CDR3 nucleotides: TGTGCCAGCAGCCATGTAAGGGTACGTGGCTACACCTTC. This chain links TRBV11-2 with TRBJ1-2; no firm D call. This CDR3 is 13 amino acids long. Germline V gene data show CDR1 as SGHAT and CDR2 as FQNNGV. V was cut by 5 bases and J by 7 bases, with 14 bases left in between.

This rearrangement joins TRBV12-3 or TRBV12-4 to TRBJ1-3; no reliable D call. Trimming shortened V by 7 bases and J by 0 bases, and 13 bases separated the two germline ends. This CDR3 contains 15 residues. Here the CDR3 reads CASTLGWISGNTIYF. DNA for the CDR3: TGTGCCAGCACCCTGGGATGGATCTCTGGAAACACCATATATTTT.

This clonotype came up a few times. This chain links TRBV7-9 with TRBJ2-7; TRBD2 matches 7 bases. The ends lost 3 bases at V and 6 bases at J; junction bases unmatched: 5. Germline V lookup: CDR1 SEHNR, CDR2 FQNEAQ (reference sequence). The CDR3 spans 13 residues. The CDR3, as DNA: TGTGCCAGCAGCTTCCCGGCGGGGGTCGAGCAGTACTTC. This gives the protein CASSFPAGVEQYF. Looking up the rest from reference TRBV7-9 and TRBJ2-7 gives the full variable domain: DTGVSQNPRHKITKRGQNVTFRCDPISEHNRLYWYRQTLGQGPEFLTYFQNEAQLEKSRLLSDRFSAERPKGSFSTLEIQRTEQGDSAMYLCASSFPAGVEQYFGPGTRLTVT.

V is TRBV20-1 and J is TRBJ1-1; D remains unclear. V was pared by 1 base and J by 2 bases, with 8 bases between. In germline, CDR1 is DFQATT, CDR2 SNEGSKA (reference sequence). This CDR3 contains 13 residues. The CDR3, as DNA: TGCAGTGCTAGAGGGGATGTCAACACTGAAGCTTTCTTT. Protein product: CSARGDVNTEAFF.